The present T cell receptor (beta chain) was sequenced within a study of shared clonotypes between healthy human individuals. Study summary: CD4 naive and memory got three plates each, CD8 naive two, CD8 memory one.

Assay: immunoSEQ multiplex PCR; the TCRdb copy retains only in-frame clones and omits some. Here the sample spans around 1,100,000 clones, 60% to 80% being singletons. Caucasian adults residing in Nashville, Tennessee made up all the donors. The split of CD4+ cells yielded CD45RA+ naive and CD45RA-negative memory subsets. Study-wide findings and caveats: Rarefaction analysis demonstrated incomplete sorted-subset sequencing notwithstanding large depth.

With regard to this clone: Antigen specificity is unknown. One end of the junction does not line up with germline, which may come from a read error.

The CDR3 is 14 residues long. Looked up from germline, CDR1 is SSHAT and CDR2 is FNYEAQ (reference sequence). The sequenced material came from memory CD4+ T cells from PBMCs. The subset is: CD45RA-negative fraction. The chain has TRBV7-7 and TRBJ2-5; 9 nucleotides align to TRBD2. The clonotype comes from a man between 18 and 35 years old in good health. Some clones in this sample may be carry-over from other donors' samples. The CDR3 reads CASSLGVAGEAQYF. The CDR3 region has the DNA TGTGCCAGCAGCTTAGGGGTAGCGGGAGAGGCCCAGTACTTC. The full variable domain, completed using reference TRBV7-7 and TRBJ2-5, is GAGVSQSPRYKVTKRGQDVTLRCDPISSHATLYWYQQALGQGPEFLTYFNYEAQPDKSGLPSDRFSAERPEGSISTLTIQRTEQRDSAMYRCASSLGVAGEAQYFGPGTRLLVL.